The sequence of this TCR beta chain was determined in a study of shared clonotypes between healthy human individuals. The unsorted PBMC replicate PCRs were performed with roughly 280 ng DNA, some 32,000 T cell genomes. Clones were read by immunoSEQ multiplex PCR, and TCRdb kept only the in-frame ones, dropping some. Here the sample spans 450,000 to 500,000 clones, around 80% being singletons. This CDR3 is 15 amino acids long. The V and J ends lost 5 bases and 4 bases respectively, with 18 bases between them. Germline V gene data show CDR1 as SEHNR and CDR2 as FQNEAQ (reference sequence). This rearrangement joins TRBV7-9 to TRBJ2-7, with D perhaps matching TRBD1 or TRBD2 (5 bases each). This TCR derives from a woman aged 40 to 50 in good health. Some clones in this sample may be carry-over from other donors' samples. The material sequenced was PBMCs. The CDR3: CASSRSGPGVYEQYF. CDR3 nucleotide sequence: TGTGCCAGCAGCCGGTCGGGACCTGGGGTATACGAGCAGTACTTC.